This entry describes one T cell receptor beta chain. The germline CDR1 and CDR2 sequences are LGHNA and YNFKEQ. This CDR3 region has 15 residues. Trimming left V 3 bases short and J 1 base short, with 12 bases between. The sample belongs to a study of blood T cell repertoires in COVID-19. Clones were sequenced by immunoSEQ multiplex PCR, and TCRdb holds only the in-frame ones, with some missing. The table lists around 70,000 clones, around 87% of them singletons. The source of this sequence is a man aged 50-60 years with active COVID-19. The sequencing sample was made of peripheral blood. The V call is TRBV4-2, the J call TRBJ1-1; D gene ambiguous. CDR3 in DNA: TGTGCCAGCAGCCAGCCCATAACAGAGAACACTGAAGCTTTCTTT. Translating gives CASSQPITENTEAFF.